This T cell receptor beta chain was found in a study of shared clonotypes between healthy human individuals. The CDR3 sequence is 16 residues long. The V and J ends lost 0 bases and 0 bases, in that order; junction bases with no gene match: 0. Per germline, CDR1 SGDLS and CDR2 YYNGEE. Sequencing was performed with immunoSEQ multiplex PCR; in TCRdb, only in-frame clones are kept and a portion is missing. The sample includes around 1,900,000 clones, about 93% of them seen just once. Study-level findings and limits: Sharing across four donors was highest in naive CD4 (around 5%) and lowest in memory CD8 (approximately 0.4%).

Notes on this clone: No antigen is known for it.

Terminally differentiated effector memory CD45RA+ cells were excluded by CCR7 positive selection of CD45RO-negative cells. Sequencing was done on a sample of naive CD8+ T cells from PBMCs. This chain links TRBV9 with TRBJ2-3; 11 positions match TRBD2. The sequence was obtained from a man between 18 and 35 years old in good health. Some clones in this sample may be carry-over from other donors' samples. The CDR3 coding sequence is TGTGCCAGCAGCGTAGGGACTAGCGGGAGCACAGATACGCAGTATTTT. Translated: CASSVGTSGSTDTQYF.